This T cell receptor (beta chain) was recorded in a study of T-cell memory formation after mild COVID-19. Per the germline V gene, CDR1 is SGHTA and CDR2 is FQGNSA. The CDR3 runs 17 residues. V dropped 4 bases and J dropped 6; count of bases not matched to a gene: 10. The table lists this clonotype with a few counts. From the 5' RACE reads, TCRdb called clonotypes with MiXCR, one entry per CDR3 protein. Among some 50,000 distinct CDR3 sequences listed, 27% were seen once. This receptor was obtained from a man younger than 35 who had mild COVID-19 (a few samples of this study predate the infection). Cell type and time point are not known. The chain couples TRBV7-2 to TRBJ1-6; 9 bases align to TRBD1. Sequenced sample: PBMCs or a T cell subset sorted from them (not recorded which). The CDR3 sequence: CASSYRQGVLSNSPLHF. The CDR3 DNA sequence: TGTGCCAGCAGCTACCGACAGGGGGTTCTAAGTAATTCACCCCTCCACTTT.